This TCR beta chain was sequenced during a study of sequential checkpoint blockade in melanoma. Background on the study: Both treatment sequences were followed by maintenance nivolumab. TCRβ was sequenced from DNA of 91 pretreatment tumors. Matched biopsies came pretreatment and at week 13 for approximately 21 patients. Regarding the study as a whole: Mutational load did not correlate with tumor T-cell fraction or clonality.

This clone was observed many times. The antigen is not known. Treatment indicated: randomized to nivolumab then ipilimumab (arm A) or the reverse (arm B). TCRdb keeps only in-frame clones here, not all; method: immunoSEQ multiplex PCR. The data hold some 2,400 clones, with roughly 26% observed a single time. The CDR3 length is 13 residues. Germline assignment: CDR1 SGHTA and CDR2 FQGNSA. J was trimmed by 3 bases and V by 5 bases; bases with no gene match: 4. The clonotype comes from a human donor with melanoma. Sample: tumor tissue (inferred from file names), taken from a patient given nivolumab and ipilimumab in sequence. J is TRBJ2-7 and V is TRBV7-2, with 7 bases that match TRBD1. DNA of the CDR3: TGTGCCAGCAGCGAGGGACAGAACTACGAGCAGTACTTC. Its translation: CASSEGQNYEQYF.